These 25 T cell receptor beta chains were sequenced from one sample in a study of CD8+ T cells in alopecia areata. cDNA reverse transcribed from extracted RNA served as the sequencing template. Produced via immunoSEQ multiplex PCR; TCRdb's table is partial and in-frame only. Of around 150,000 clones detected, less than 75% appear once; the ten largest clones hold 36%. Material for sequencing was CD8+ T cells sorted from blood. The receptors originated from a human donor in good health.

This chain connects TRBV27 to TRBJ1-2, with D maybe TRBD1 (6 bases). Per germline, CDR1 MNHEY and CDR2 SMNVEV (reference sequence). CDR3 length: 16 amino acids. With 4 bases removed from V and 4 bases from J, the gap between germline ends came to 19 bases. CDR3 nucleotides: TGTGCCAGCAGTTCCCACAGGGCGCGCCGTGGCTATGGCTACACCTTC. This translates into CASSSHRARRGYGYTF.

Comment on this clone: Different DNA sequences within this sample yield the same CDR3. The chain uses TRBV29-1 and TRBJ1-2, with D tentatively TRBD1 (6 bases). This CDR3 region has 12 residues. The germline gives CDR1 SQVTM, CDR2 ANQGSEA. V lost 2 bases to trimming and J lost 2 bases, with 6 bases between them. The CDR3 coding sequence is TGCAGCGTTGAAACAGGGAACTATGGCTACACCTTC. Its protein is CSVETGNYGYTF.

The chain is built from TRBV19 and TRBJ1-5, with TRBD1 as a possible D gene (6 bases). Germline assignment: CDR1 LNHDA and CDR2 SQIVND (reference sequence). V dropped 3 bases and J dropped 0 bases, with 12 bases sitting between them. The CDR3 spans 16 residues. This CDR3 reads CASSMGAFDSNQPQHF. The CDR3 nucleotides read TGTGCCAGTAGTATGGGGGCCTTTGATAGCAATCAGCCCCAGCATTTT. Full variable domain (remainder filled in from reference TRBV19 and TRBJ1-5): DGGITQSPKYLFRKEGQNVTLSCEQNLNHDAMYWYRQDPGQGLRLIYYSQIVNDFQKGDIAEGYSVSREKKESFPLTVTSAQKNPTAFYLCASSMGAFDSNQPQHFGDGTRLSIL.

This clone was seen only a few times. The chain carries TRBV5-6 and TRBJ2-2; D is unresolved. Germline V gene data show CDR1 as SGHDT and CDR2 as YYEEEE. V gave up 7 bases and J gave up 3 bases, with 16 bases separating them. CDR3 length: 15 residues. CDR3 sequence (DNA): TGTGCCAGCTCCGGGCGAGCCGACTACACCGGGGAGCTGTTTTTT. This translates into CASSGRADYTGELFF.

The J gene is TRBJ1-2, the V gene TRBV9; 7 bases match TRBD1. The ends lost 4 bases at V and 3 bases at J; junction bases unmatched: 15. The CDR3 extends over 17 amino acids. Germline V gene sequence: CDR1 SGDLS, CDR2 YYNGEE. Written as DNA, the CDR3 is TGTGCCAGCAGCCCAGACCTTAGCGCAACAGGGGACTATGGCTACACCTTC. It translates to CASSPDLSATGDYGYTF.

This clone was observed once. This chain joins TRBV7-6 and TRBJ2-5; D unresolved. The CDR3 is 15 amino acids. Per germline, CDR1 SGHVS and CDR2 FNYEAQ. With 5 bases removed from V and 1 base from J, the gap between germline ends came to 14 bases. The CDR3 DNA is TGTGCCAGCAGCCCTGGGGTAGCACCCCAAGAGACCCAGTACTTC. Its protein is CASSPGVAPQETQYF.

This clone appeared a few times. A much larger clone lies one base from this, so it may be a read error. V is TRBV5-6 and J is TRBJ2-7, with TRBD2 as a possible D gene (7 bases). The length of the CDR3 is 14 residues. The germline CDR1 and CDR2 sequences are SGHDT and YYEEEE. Trimming removed 2 bases from V and 4 bases from J, with 13 bases in between. Here the CDR3 reads CASSFSGGEYEQYF. The CDR3, as DNA: TGTGCCAGCAGCTTCTCGGGGGGCGAATACGAGCAGTACTTC.

The V and J genes are TRBV27 and TRBJ2-6, with 7 bases fitting TRBD1. CDR3 length equals 15 residues. The trim removed 5 bases at V and 3 bases at J, leaving 4 bases unmatched. The germline CDR1 and CDR2 sequences are MNHEY and SMNVEV (reference sequence). The chain's CDR3 is CASSIQGYGANVLTF. CDR3 nucleotide sequence: TGTGCCAGCAGTATACAGGGGTATGGGGCCAACGTCCTGACTTTC. Looking up the rest from reference TRBV27 and TRBJ2-6 gives the full variable domain: EAQVTQNPRYLITVTGKKLTVTCSQNMNHEYMSWYRQDPGLGLRQIYYSMNVEVTDKGDVPEGYKVSRKEKRNFPLILESPSPNQTSLYFCASSIQGYGANVLTFGAGSRLTVL.

The chain recombines TRBV5-1 with TRBJ2-7, with D maybe TRBD2 (5 bases). Germline CDR1 SGHRS, CDR2 YFSETQ. V shed 2 bases and J shed 5 bases, with 17 bases lying between them. CDR3 size: 15 residues. As DNA, the CDR3 is TGCGCCAGCAGCTTCAGGCCAGACGGGGTTGACGAGCAGTACTTC. Amino acid sequence: CASSFRPDGVDEQYF.

V is TRBV29-1 and J is TRBJ1-1; D unclear. The V and J ends lost 6 bases and 1 base respectively, with 9 bases between them. This CDR3 has 12 amino acids. CDR1 is SQVTM and CDR2 is ANQGSEA in the germline V gene. CDR3 DNA sequence: TGCAGCGTGTTTGACAAGAACACTGAAGCTTTCTTT. Translation gives CSVFDKNTEAFF.

The chain has TRBV10-2 and TRBJ1-5; D unclear. Germline CDR1 and CDR2: WSHSY and SAAADI. V was trimmed by 6 bases and J by 0 bases, leaving 12 bases between them. This CDR3 is 15 amino acids long. This chain's CDR3 is CASSRGRNSNQPQHF. CDR3 sequence (DNA): TGCGCCAGCAGCCGCGGACGGAATAGCAATCAGCCCCAGCATTTT.

The genes are TRBV29-1 and TRBJ1-2; 7 bases agree with TRBD1. CDR1 SQVTM and CDR2 ANQGSEA come from the germline V gene. Trimming cost V 0 bases and J 2 bases; bases outside gene matches: 3. The CDR3 has 14 amino acids. The CDR3 bases are TGCAGCGTTGAAGAAGGGGGCTTGAACTATGGCTACACCTTC. Translated, it gives CSVEEGGLNYGYTF.

This clone was observed a handful of times. The chain joins TRBV6-5 to TRBJ2-1; D is undetermined. The length of the CDR3 is 13 residues. Trimming pared 4 bases from V and 2 bases from J, leaving 6 bases between. Germline CDR1 MNHEY, CDR2 SVGAGI. CDR3 DNA sequence: TGTGCCAGCAGTTCCCCCACCTACAATGAGCAGTTCTTC. Encoded protein: CASSSPTYNEQFF.

The chain couples TRBV2 to TRBJ2-1; 13 positions match TRBD2. The V and J ends lost 6 bases and 4 bases, in that order; junction bases with no gene match: 3. Per germline, CDR1 SNHLY and CDR2 FYNNEI. CDR3 length: 15 amino acids. The DNA for the CDR3 is TGTGCCAGCAGCGGGGGACTAGCGGGGTACAATGAGCAGTTCTTC. This translates into CASSGGLAGYNEQFF.

This clone showed up just a few times. The CDR3 bases are TGTGCCAGTGATTTCGGGGTTCGGGGCAATCAGCCCCAGCATTTT. Translation: CASDFGVRGNQPQHF. The genes are TRBV19 and TRBJ1-5; D is ambiguous. The CDR3 sequence is 15 residues long. The V end was cut by 8 bases, the J end by 2 bases, with 16 bases between. Germline V gene data show CDR1 as LNHDA and CDR2 as SQIVND (reference sequence).

The V gene is TRBV19, the J gene TRBJ2-7; D not certain. Trimming took off 6 bases at V and 0 bases at J, with 3 bases between the two ends. The CDR3 covers 11 residues. Germline V gene sequence: CDR1 LNHDA, CDR2 SQIVND (reference sequence). This CDR3 reads CASSDSYEQYF. CDR3 bases: TGTGCCAGTAGCGACTCCTACGAGCAGTACTTC. Together with reference TRBV19 and TRBJ2-7, the CDR3 gives the full variable domain: DGGITQSPKYLFRKEGQNVTLSCEQNLNHDAMYWYRQDPGQGLRLIYYSQIVNDFQKGDIAEGYSVSREKKESFPLTVTSAQKNPTAFYLCASSDSYEQYFGPGTRLTVT.

V gene TRBV20-1 combines with J gene TRBJ1-2; D not resolved. Per germline, CDR1 DFQATT and CDR2 SNEGSKA (reference sequence). V was trimmed by 5 bases and J by 3 bases, leaving 7 bases between them. This CDR3 comprises 11 residues. DNA for the CDR3: TGCAGTGCTCGGACGGACTATGGCTACACCTTC. It specifies CSARTDYGYTF.

Worth noting for this clone: Germline and junction disagree at one end, which may indicate a read error. The chain combines TRBV2 with TRBJ2-5; D is possibly TRBD1 (5 bases). CDR3 length: 12 amino acids. From germline, CDR1 is SNHLY and CDR2 FYNNEI. CDR3: CASSEWRQSYHF. CDR3 bases: TGTGCCAGCAGTGAATGGAGACAGTCCTATCACTTC.

The CDR3 DNA reads as TGTGCCAGTACCCGGGGAGGCCGATCAGATACGCAGTATTTT. Its translation is CASTRGGRSDTQYF. The chain carries TRBV6-5 and TRBJ2-3; TRBD2 is a possible D gene (6 bases). Germline CDR1 MNHEY, CDR2 SVGAGI. Trimming removed 9 bases at V and 4 bases at J, with 17 bases between. CDR3 length: 14 amino acids.

The V and J genes are TRBV7-2 and TRBJ2-7; no firm D call. The ends were cut back, 0 bases at V and 0 bases at J, with 6 bases in the middle. The germline CDR1 and CDR2 sequences are SGHTA and FQGNSA. CDR3 length: 14 residues. The DNA of the CDR3 is TGTGCCAGCAGCTTAGCCGGTGGCTCCTACGAGCAGTACTTC. Its protein is CASSLAGGSYEQYF.

This clone was counted only a few times. The chain has TRBV19 and TRBJ2-1; D is possibly TRBD1 (5 bases). The V gene's germline CDR1 is LNHDA and CDR2 SQIVND (reference sequence). With 8 bases removed from V and 4 bases from J, the gap between germline ends came to 12 bases. This CDR3 is built from 13 residues. CDR3 in DNA: TGTGCCAGTTCCTCGCAGGGATACAATGAGCAGTTCTTC. It yields the protein CASSSQGYNEQFF.

V gene TRBV5-6 combines with J gene TRBJ2-7; perhaps D is TRBD1 or TRBD2 (5 bases each). Between the trimmed V and J ends, which lost 2 bases and 6 bases, there was a span of 9 bases. The CDR3 is 12 residues long. Germline V lookup: CDR1 SGHDT, CDR2 YYEEEE. The CDR3 coding sequence is TGTGCCAGCAGCTTTGTCGGGGCCGAGCAGTACTTC. Its protein is CASSFVGAEQYF. Variable domain in full (rest from reference TRBV5-6 and TRBJ2-7): DAGVTQSPTHLIKTRGQQVTLRCSPKSGHDTVSWYQQALGQGPQFIFQYYEEEERQRGNFPDRFSGHQFPNYSSELNVNALLLGDSALYLCASSFVGAEQYFGPGTRLTVT.

V gene TRBV2 combines with J gene TRBJ2-7; tentative D call: TRBD2 (5 bases). The length of the CDR3 is 12 residues. Between the trimmed V and J ends, which lost 8 bases and 1 base, there was a span of 9 bases. The germline gives CDR1 SNHLY, CDR2 FYNNEI. The CDR3 sequence: CASGSVSYEQYF. In nucleotides, the CDR3 is TGTGCCAGCGGGAGTGTGTCCTACGAGCAGTACTTC. Looking up the rest from reference TRBV2 and TRBJ2-7 gives the full variable domain: EPEVTQTPSHQVTQMGQEVILRCVPISNHLYFYWYRQILGQKVEFLVSFYNNEISEKSEIFDDQFSVERPDGSNFTLKIRSTKLEDSAMYFCASGSVSYEQYFGPGTRLTVT.

The rearrangement joins TRBV30 to TRBJ2-2; D uncertain. Germline-derived CDR1 and CDR2 are GTSNPN and SVGIG (reference sequence). V was pared by 8 bases and J by 5 bases, with 21 bases between. There are 15 residues in the CDR3. The CDR3 DNA sequence: TGTGCCCTGGAAGATAGTAGTCGGGCGACCGGGGAGCTGTTTTTT. Translating gives CALEDSSRATGELFF. The full variable domain, with the rest looked up from reference TRBV30 and TRBJ2-2, is SQTIHQWPATLVQPVGSPLSLECTVEGTSNPNLYWYRQAAGRGLQLLFYSVGIGQISSEVPQNLSASRPQDRQFILSSKKLLLSDSGFYLCALEDSSRATGELFFGEGSRLTVL.

The sample holds a few counts of this clone. The chain links TRBV14 to TRBJ1-2; possible D gene TRBD1, 5 bases. The V end was cut by 1 base, the J end by 6 bases, with 15 bases between. CDR1 and CDR2 from the germline V gene are SGHDN and FVKESK. The CDR3 has 15 residues. The CDR3 here is CASSQVPRDHDGYTF. The DNA for the CDR3 is TGTGCCAGCAGCCAAGTCCCTAGGGACCATGATGGCTACACCTTC.